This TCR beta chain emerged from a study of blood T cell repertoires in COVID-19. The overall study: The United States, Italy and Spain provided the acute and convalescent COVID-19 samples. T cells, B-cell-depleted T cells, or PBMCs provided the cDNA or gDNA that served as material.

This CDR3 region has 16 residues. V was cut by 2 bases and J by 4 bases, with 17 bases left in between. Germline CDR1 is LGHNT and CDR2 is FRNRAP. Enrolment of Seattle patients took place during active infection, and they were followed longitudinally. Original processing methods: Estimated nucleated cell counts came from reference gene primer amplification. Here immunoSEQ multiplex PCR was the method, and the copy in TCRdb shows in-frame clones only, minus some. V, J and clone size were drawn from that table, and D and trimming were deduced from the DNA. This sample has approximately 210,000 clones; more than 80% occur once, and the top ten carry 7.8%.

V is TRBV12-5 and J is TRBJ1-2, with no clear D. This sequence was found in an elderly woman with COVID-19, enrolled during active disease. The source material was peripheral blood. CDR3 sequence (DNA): TGTGCTAGTGGTTTGAAATCCCTAGGAGGGCCCTATGGCTACACCTTC. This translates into CASGLKSLGGPYGYTF.